Below, 20 T cell receptor beta chains from the same sample are listed, as sequenced in a study of post-analysis software for immune sequencing data. Study-wide findings and caveats: Four or five TRBV segments (TRBV5-6, TRBV5-1 and TRBV20-1 among them) occurred more frequently in patients than in controls.

These TCRs' antigens remain unknown. Unique molecular identifiers were present in the TCR beta cDNA libraries. TCRdb reprocessed the PCR reads with MiXCR, giving one entry per CDR3 protein. The sample comprises 350,000 to 500,000 distinct CDR3 sequences, 30% to 45% of which are singletons, and approximately 7.1% rests with the top ten. The sequencing sample was made of blood. These receptors originate from a girl aged 2 to 10 with multiple sclerosis.

The rearrangement uses TRBV3-1 and TRBJ1-1; 9 nucleotides match TRBD1. The ends lost 8 bases at V and 2 bases at J; junction bases unmatched: 6. CDR1 is LGHDT and CDR2 is YNNKEL in the germline V gene (reference sequence). This CDR3 is 14 amino acids long. The CDR3 region has the DNA TGTGCCAGCGGTATACAGGGGGCAAACACTGAAGCTTTCTTT. It encodes CASGIQGANTEAFF. The whole variable domain, filled in from reference TRBV3-1 and TRBJ1-1, reads DTAVSQTPKYLVTQMGNDKSIKCEQNLGHDTMYWYKQDSKKFLKIMFSYNNKELIINETVPNRFSPKSPDKAHLNLHINSLELGDSAVYFCASGIQGANTEAFFGQGTRLTVV.

The chain employs TRBV6-1 and TRBJ1-4; the D gene is possibly TRBD1 (5 bases). Trimming pared 8 bases from V and 4 bases from J, leaving 11 bases between. Germline CDR1 MNHNS, CDR2 SASEGT. This CDR3 contains 13 residues. The CDR3 reads CASAGRINEKLFF. In DNA form, the CDR3 reads TGTGCCAGCGCGGGACGGATTAATGAAAAACTGTTTTTT.

V and J are TRBV7-2 and TRBJ2-1; possible D gene TRBD1, 6 bases. Trimming removed 1 base at V and 2 bases at J, with 12 bases between. Germline V gene sequence: CDR1 SGHTA, CDR2 FQGNSA. The CDR3 covers 16 residues. For the CDR3, the DNA is TGTGCCAGCAGCTTAGTCCCCGGGACAACCTACAATGAGCAGTTCTTC. This sequence encodes CASSLVPGTTYNEQFF.

The chain employs TRBV11-2 and TRBJ2-3, with TRBD1 matching 9 bases. CDR1 is SGHAT and CDR2 is FQNNGV in the germline V gene. CDR3 length equals 16 residues. Trimming cost V 4 bases and J 0 bases; bases outside gene matches: 5. The CDR3 sequence: CASSYLQGASTDTQYF. CDR3 coding DNA: TGTGCCAGCAGCTACCTACAGGGGGCTAGCACAGATACGCAGTATTTT.

The sample holds a few counts of this clonotype. The chain links TRBV10-3 to TRBJ2-5; D assignment may be TRBD1 or TRBD2 (6 bases each). The V gene lost 3 bases and the J gene lost 3 bases, with 11 bases spanning the gap. Germline V lookup: CDR1 ENHRY, CDR2 SYGVKD. The CDR3 totals 14 residues. The CDR3 region is CAISELGGKETQYF. The CDR3 DNA reads as TGTGCCATCAGTGAACTGGGGGGCAAAGAGACCCAGTACTTC.

The table lists this clonotype with a few counts. This chain links TRBV29-1 with TRBJ1-4; the D is unclear. V lost 4 bases, J lost 2 bases, and 8 bases lay in between. CDR1 is SQVTM and CDR2 is ANQGSEA in the germline V gene. This CDR3 has 13 residues. The CDR3 bases are TGCAGCGTTGCCGGACGGACTAATGAAAAACTGTTTTTT. Its protein is CSVAGRTNEKLFF. The full variable domain, its missing parts supplied by reference TRBV29-1 and TRBJ1-4, is SAVISQKPSRDICQRGTSLTIQCQVDSQVTMMFWYRQQPGQSLTLIATANQGSEATYESGFVIDKFPISRPNLTFSTLTVSNMSPEDSSIYLCSVAGRTNEKLFFGSGTQLSVL.

V usage is TRBV7-9 and J usage is TRBJ2-5; D uncertain. CDR1 and CDR2 from the germline V gene are SEHNR and FQNEAQ (reference sequence). Deletions cut 4 bases from V and 4 bases from J, with 7 bases between. The CDR3 is 12 amino acids. CDR3: CASSSYGETQYF. CDR3 nucleotides: TGTGCCAGCAGCTCGTATGGAGAGACCCAGTACTTC.

This clonotype was picked up a small number of times. The rearrangement links TRBV4-2 to TRBJ2-1; D unclear. Germline V CDR1 and CDR2: LGHNA, YNFKEQ. V lost 2 bases and J lost 10, with 6 bases in between. This CDR3 has 11 amino acids. The CDR3 is CASSQSREQFF. Here the CDR3 DNA reads TGTGCCAGCAGCCAATCTAGGGAGCAGTTCTTC.

This clonotype was counted between two and nine times. The V call is TRBV4-3, the J call TRBJ2-3; D gene uncertain. CDR3 size: 15 residues. Trimming pared 4 bases from V and 0 bases from J, leaving 11 bases between. Germline values: CDR1 LGHNA, CDR2 YSLEER. DNA of the CDR3: TGCGCCAGCAGCCTCCAAACGGCGAGCACAGATACGCAGTATTTT. This encodes CASSLQTASTDTQYF.

This chain connects TRBV18 to TRBJ2-5; 8 bases agree with TRBD1. From germline, CDR1 is KGHSH and CDR2 LQKENI. The CDR3 length is 15 residues. V shed 0 bases, J shed 2 bases, and the junction held 2 bases outside the gene matches. In DNA, the CDR3 is TGTGCCAGCTCACCACCGGGACAGGCGCAAGAGACCCAGTACTTC. This gives the protein CASSPPGQAQETQYF.

As DNA, the CDR3 is TGTGCCAGCAGCTACACTAGCGGGAGTTTCAATGAGCAGTTCTTC. Encoded protein: CASSYTSGSFNEQFF. The genes are TRBV7-2 and TRBJ2-1; 11 bases are shared with TRBD2. Germline V gene data show CDR1 as SGHTA and CDR2 as FQGNSA. The ends lost 4 bases at V and 6 bases at J; junction bases unmatched: 5. The CDR3 covers 15 residues.

The table lists this clonotype with a few counts. J is TRBJ2-5 and V is TRBV12-3 or TRBV12-4; 7 bases map to TRBD1. The CDR3 totals 16 residues. Unmatched junction bases numbered 10, after V lost 5 bases and J lost 1 base. CDR3 protein: CASSAVRTGLQETQYF. The CDR3 nucleotides are TGTGCCAGCAGTGCAGTGCGGACAGGCCTCCAAGAGACCCAGTACTTC.

Only a few counts were recorded for this clonotype. The V call is TRBV4-1, the J call TRBJ1-2; TRBD1 might be the D (6 bases). Germline CDR1 and CDR2: MGHRA and YSYEKL. This CDR3 region has 14 residues. V was pared by 0 bases and J by 7 bases, with 12 bases between. The CDR3 spells CASSQDHGGVGYTF. CDR3 nucleotides: TGCGCCAGCAGCCAAGATCATGGGGGCGTTGGCTACACCTTC.

V gene TRBV28 combines with J gene TRBJ1-1; TRBD1 matches at 11 bases. The V gene's germline CDR1 is MDHEN and CDR2 SYDVKM. CDR3 length: 16 amino acids. The ends lost 4 bases at V and 3 bases at J; junction bases unmatched: 7. The CDR3 here is CASSSGQGAGDTEAFF. The CDR3 DNA follows: TGTGCCAGCAGTTCCGGACAGGGGGCAGGGGACACTGAAGCTTTCTTT.

This clonotype was detected only a few times. V is TRBV20-1 and J is TRBJ2-3, with 7 bases aligning to TRBD2. This CDR3 is 16 amino acids long. V shed 5 bases, J shed 2 bases, and the junction held 13 bases outside the gene matches. CDR1 is DFQATT and CDR2 is SNEGSKA in the germline V gene (reference sequence). Here the CDR3 reads CSASSGASGFTDTQYF. The CDR3 DNA reads TGCAGTGCTTCAAGCGGGGCTAGCGGATTCACAGATACGCAGTATTTT.

This clonotype was observed a few times. V is TRBV10-3 and J is TRBJ2-7; 7 bases are a match to TRBD1. This CDR3 spans 14 amino acids. CDR1 ENHRY and CDR2 SYGVKD come from the germline V gene. V lost 2 bases and J lost 2; bases outside the gene matches: 3. This CDR3 reads CAISEGTAAYEQYF. The DNA of the CDR3 is TGTGCCATCAGTGAGGGGACAGCAGCCTACGAGCAGTACTTC.

This clonotype was seen many times. This chain uses TRBV15 with TRBJ2-3, with TRBD2 matching 12 bases. V was clipped by 3 bases and J by 1 base; unmatched bases: 5. The CDR3 has 17 amino acids. In germline, CDR1 is LNHNV, CDR2 YYDKDF (reference sequence). The CDR3 sequence is CATSSPTSGSGTDTQYF. The CDR3 bases are TGTGCCACCAGCAGCCCGACTAGCGGGAGCGGCACAGATACGCAGTATTTT.

The chain combines TRBV11-2 with TRBJ2-4, with D hard to call. Gene TRBJ2-7 matches the end of the DNA better, so the J call may be wrong. From germline, CDR1 is SGHAT and CDR2 FQNNGV. This CDR3 is 13 amino acids long. CDR3 sequence (DNA): TGTGCCAGCAGGACCACGAAAACCTACGAGCAGTACTTC. Encoded protein: CASRTTKTYEQYF.

The V and J genes are TRBV28 and TRBJ2-3; no firm D call. This CDR3 has 13 amino acids. The V gene lost 7 bases and the J gene lost 0 bases, with 8 bases spanning the gap. Germline CDR1 is MDHEN and CDR2 is SYDVKM. The CDR3 DNA follows: TGTGCCAGCACCACTACTAGCACAGATACGCAGTATTTT. It is translated as CASTTTSTDTQYF.

The table lists this clonotype with a few counts. This rearrangement joins TRBV6-5 to TRBJ2-1; 7 nucleotides agree with TRBD1. From germline, CDR1 is MNHEY and CDR2 SVGAGI. J lost 11 bases, V lost 6 bases, and 10 bases had no gene match. The CDR3 has 13 amino acids. The CDR3 region has the DNA TGTGCCAGCAGACGACAGGGACAGACTCAGCAGTTCTTC. Translated: CASRRQGQTQQFF.